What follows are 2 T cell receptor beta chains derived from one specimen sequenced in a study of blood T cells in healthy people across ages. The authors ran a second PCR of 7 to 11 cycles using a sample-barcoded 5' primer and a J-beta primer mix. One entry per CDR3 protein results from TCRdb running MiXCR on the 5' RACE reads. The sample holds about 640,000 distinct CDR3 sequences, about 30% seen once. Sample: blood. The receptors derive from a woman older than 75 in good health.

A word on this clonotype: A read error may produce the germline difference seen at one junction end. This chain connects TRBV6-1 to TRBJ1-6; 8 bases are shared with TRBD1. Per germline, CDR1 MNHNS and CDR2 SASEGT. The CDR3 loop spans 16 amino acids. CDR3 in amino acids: CASSEVSGQGHSPPHF. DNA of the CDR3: TGTGCCAGCAGTGAAGTATCTGGACAGGGCCATTCACCCCCCCACTTT.

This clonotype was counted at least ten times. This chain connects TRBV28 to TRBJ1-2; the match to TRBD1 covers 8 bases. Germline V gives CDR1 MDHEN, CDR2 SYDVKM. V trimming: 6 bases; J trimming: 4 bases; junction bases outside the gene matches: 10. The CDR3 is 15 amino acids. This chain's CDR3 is CASRGRQGAVYGYTF. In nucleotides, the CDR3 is TGTGCCAGCAGGGGTAGGCAGGGGGCGGTCTATGGCTACACCTTC.